This TCR beta chain was retrieved from a study of blood T cell repertoires in COVID-19. Overall study: Collection of acute and convalescent COVID-19 samples took place in the United States, Italy and Spain. PBMCs, B-cell-depleted T cells, or T cells were the source of the cDNA or gDNA that made up the material.

V lost 4 bases and J lost 3; bases outside the gene matches: 4. This CDR3 comprises 14 residues. Germline V CDR1 and CDR2: SGDLS, YYNGEE. Study processing details: Amplified reference gene primers provided the basis for estimating nucleated cell counts. The protocol was immunoSEQ multiplex PCR, while the TCRdb copy is restricted to in-frame clones and leaves out a portion. Clone size and the V and J calls come from that table; the DNA yielded D and trimming. The sample holds almost 100,000 clones, around 86% seen once. The V and J genes are TRBV9 and TRBJ2-7, with 10 bases that match TRBD1. The sequenced sample was peripheral blood. The sequence was obtained from a man aged 50-60 years with acute or convalescent COVID-19. The CDR3 nucleotides are TGTGCCAGCAGCACACGGACAGGGGGCTACGAGCAGTACTTC. This codes for CASSTRTGGYEQYF.